At least ten counts were recorded for the clone carrying this T cell receptor beta chain. Its antigen is unidentified. The data originate from a study of identical twins. Overall study findings and caveats: Findings depended on cross-sectional statistics rather than tracking the same donors.

Per the germline V gene, CDR1 is SGHAT and CDR2 is FQDESV (reference sequence). With 4 bases clipped from V and 3 bases from J, the junction kept 5 bases outside the gene matches. This CDR3 has 15 residues. Each CDR3 protein gets one entry after TCRdb re-called the 5' RACE reads with MiXCR. The sample lists 240,000 or so distinct CDR3 sequences; about 10% were seen once. Sequences were obtained from memory T cells sorted from blood. The chain employs TRBV11-1 and TRBJ2-5; TRBD1 matches 10 bases. The TCR sequence derives from a man aged 50 to 60 in good health. This CDR3 reads CASSSPGQGEETQYF. The CDR3 DNA is TGTGCCAGCAGCTCCCCTGGACAGGGGGAAGAGACCCAGTACTTC.